This TCR beta chain was captured by sequencing in a study of blood T cell repertoires in COVID-19. Background on the study: There were acute and convalescent COVID-19 samples, and they came from the United States, Italy and Spain.

Profiled with immunoSEQ multiplex PCR; TCRdb holds only in-frame clones, not every one. This table has under 200,000 clones, 70% to 80% appearing once. CDR3 length equals 16 residues. From germline, CDR1 is LGHNA and CDR2 YNFKEQ. V shed 4 bases and J shed 6 bases, with 21 bases lying between them. A Seattle source enrolled patients during active infection and followed them longitudinally. The chain links TRBV4-2 to TRBJ1-2, with D possibly matching TRBD1 (6 bases). Sequencing was carried out using peripheral blood. The TCR sequence derives from a woman between 40 and 55 years old with COVID-19, enrolled during active disease. The CDR3 region is CASSRGGAVGKDGYTF. In DNA form, the CDR3 reads TGTGCCAGCAGCCGGGGGGGCGCAGTAGGGAAGGATGGCTACACCTTC.